This TCR beta chain was observed in a study of blood T cells in healthy people across ages. Background on the study: Template switching retrieved approximately one barcoded beta molecule for each two T cells.

Whole-study findings and limits: The study regarded diversity estimates from one million T cells as underestimates. Because sorting was not performed, PBMCs prevented conclusive naive versus antigen-experienced comparison. Roughly linear declines in TCR beta diversity per million T cells occurred with age.

A second 7 to 11 cycle PCR used barcoded and J-beta primers. TCRdb itself ran the 5' RACE reads through MiXCR, one entry per CDR3 protein. The sample lists hundreds of thousands of distinct CDR3 sequences, around 34% occurring once. Germline CDR1 and CDR2: MNHEY and SVGEGT. The CDR3 totals 15 residues. Concerning this clonotype: Its specificity is not known.

Sequencing was carried out using blood. V gene TRBV6-2 or TRBV6-3 combines with J gene TRBJ2-5, with 9 bases fitting TRBD1. The end of the DNA aligns better with TRBJ2-7, so the J call may be wrong. The source of this sequence is a man younger than 35 in good health. This CDR3 reads CASSYSSGQGNEQYF. The DNA of the CDR3 is TGTGCCAGCAGTTACTCTTCGGGACAGGGTAACGAGCAGTACTTC.